What follows are 5 T cell receptor beta chains derived from one specimen sequenced in a study of human T cells and chemical hapten exposure. Stated time point: healthy volunteer bleed at 6 weeks. The template was total RNA from unfractionated whole blood. TCRdb reprocessed the RACE reads with MiXCR, giving one entry per CDR3 protein. The table shows 44,000 or so distinct CDR3 sequences, with about 3.7% occurring only once. The specimen was whole blood. All receptors come from a human donor in good health. Some clones in this sample may be carry-over from other donors' samples.

This clonotype was seen ten or more times. The CDR3 spells CASSPSGLAGVEDTQYF. The CDR3, as DNA: TGTGCCAGCAGCCCCTCAGGACTAGCGGGAGTGGAAGATACGCAGTATTTT. The chain combines TRBV9 with TRBJ2-3; 13 nucleotides align to TRBD2. Trimming at V came to 4 bases and at J to 5 bases, leaving 10 bases not matched to a gene. Germline loops: CDR1 SGDLS, CDR2 YYNGEE. This CDR3 is 17 amino acids long.

This clonotype was detected many times. The gene calls are TRBV2 and TRBJ1-2; D is perhaps TRBD1 (5 bases). CDR1 SNHLY and CDR2 FYNNEI come from the germline V gene. The V gene lost 9 bases and the J gene lost 3 bases, with 14 bases spanning the gap. The length of the CDR3 is 13 residues. The DNA of the CDR3 is TGTGCCAGTTCCGCCAGGGTCGACTATGGCTACACCTTC. It codes for CASSARVDYGYTF. The variable domain in full, with the rest retrieved from reference TRBV2 and TRBJ1-2, is EPEVTQTPSHQVTQMGQEVILRCVPISNHLYFYWYRQILGQKVEFLVSFYNNEISEKSEIFDDQFSVERPDGSNFTLKIRSTKLEDSAMYFCASSARVDYGYTFGSGTRLTVV.

This clonotype was observed at least ten times. The chain carries TRBV28 and TRBJ1-5, with 9 bases matching TRBD1. This CDR3 is built from 15 residues. Germline-derived CDR1 and CDR2 are MDHEN and SYDVKM. The V segment lost 6 bases and the J segment 2 bases; nucleotides outside the gene matches: 5. The CDR3 sequence is CASSLRTGGNQPQHF. The CDR3 DNA is TGTGCCAGCAGCCTGAGGACAGGGGGCAATCAGCCCCAGCATTTT.

This clonotype was seen at least ten times. The chain joins TRBV29-1 to TRBJ2-3; 14 nucleotides match TRBD2. The germline CDR1 and CDR2 sequences are SQVTM and ANQGSEA. The ends lost 6 bases at V and 3 bases at J; junction bases unmatched: 8. CDR3 length: 16 amino acids. CDR3 in amino acids: CSVIYGLAGGTDTQYF. The CDR3, as DNA: TGCAGCGTAATATACGGACTAGCGGGAGGTACAGATACGCAGTATTTT.

This clonotype was seen ten or more times. The chain couples TRBV28 to TRBJ2-1, with 13 positions matching TRBD2. Trimming removed 4 bases from V and 12 bases from J; junction bases left unmatched: 9. Germline values: CDR1 MDHEN, CDR2 SYDVKM. There are 15 residues in the CDR3. Here the CDR3 reads CASSWTSGSQVGQFF. The CDR3 coding sequence is TGTGCCAGCAGTTGGACTAGCGGGAGCCAGGTCGGGCAGTTCTTC.